The 5 T cell receptor beta chains presented below share a single source sample, sequenced in a study of CD8 T cells in ankylosing spondylitis. TCRdb re-analysed the 5' RACE reads in MiXCR, keeping a single row per CDR3 protein. Of approximately 130,000 distinct CDR3 sequences listed, around 9.3% are singletons. Input material: blood, either unsorted or a sorted T cell fraction (not recorded which). The receptors shown here come from a male donor with ankylosing spondylitis or in good health (not recorded which).

This clonotype has a count of ten or more. The chain carries TRBV5-6 and TRBJ2-3; D unresolved. The CDR3 has 13 residues. CDR1 and CDR2 (germline): SGHDT, YYEEEE. V dropped 2 bases and J dropped 2 bases, with 6 bases sitting between them. The CDR3: CASSFAATDTQYF. The CDR3 nucleotides are TGTGCCAGCAGCTTCGCGGCCACAGATACGCAGTATTTT.

This clonotype showed up many times. This chain uses TRBV12-3 or TRBV12-4 with TRBJ2-5; D gene uncertain. CDR3 length: 12 residues. The V end was cut by 5 bases, the J end by 5 bases, with 9 bases between. The DNA of the CDR3 is TGTGCCAGCAGTGGGGTCATGGAGACCCAGTACTTC. It yields the protein CASSGVMETQYF.

Here the CDR3 DNA reads TGCAGTGCTAGAGATCTGGGGTGGGGAGAGACCCAGTACTTC. Amino acid sequence: CSARDLGWGETQYF. V gene TRBV20-1 combines with J gene TRBJ2-5; D is ambiguous. The germline gives CDR1 DFQATT, CDR2 SNEGSKA (reference sequence). The CDR3 extends over 14 amino acids. V was trimmed by 0 bases and J by 4 bases, leaving 12 bases between them.

The V and J genes are TRBV12-3 or TRBV12-4 and TRBJ2-1; TRBD2 might be the D (5 bases). The V gene lost 6 bases and the J gene lost 0 bases, with 12 bases spanning the gap. CDR3 length equals 15 residues. The CDR3 nucleotides read TGTGCCAGCAGGAGTCAGCGGAGCTCCTACAATGAGCAGTTCTTC. Its protein product is CASRSQRSSYNEQFF.

This clonotype was detected ten times or more. The chain carries TRBV29-1 and TRBJ2-3; D gene ambiguous. Germline loops: CDR1 SQVTM, CDR2 ANQGSEA. Trimming pared 7 bases from V and 0 bases from J, leaving 23 bases between. The CDR3 extends over 17 amino acids. CDR3 sequence (DNA): TGCAGCGGAACGGACCGAGGACCGACCTTTAGCACAGATACGCAGTATTTT. Translation gives CSGTDRGPTFSTDTQYF.